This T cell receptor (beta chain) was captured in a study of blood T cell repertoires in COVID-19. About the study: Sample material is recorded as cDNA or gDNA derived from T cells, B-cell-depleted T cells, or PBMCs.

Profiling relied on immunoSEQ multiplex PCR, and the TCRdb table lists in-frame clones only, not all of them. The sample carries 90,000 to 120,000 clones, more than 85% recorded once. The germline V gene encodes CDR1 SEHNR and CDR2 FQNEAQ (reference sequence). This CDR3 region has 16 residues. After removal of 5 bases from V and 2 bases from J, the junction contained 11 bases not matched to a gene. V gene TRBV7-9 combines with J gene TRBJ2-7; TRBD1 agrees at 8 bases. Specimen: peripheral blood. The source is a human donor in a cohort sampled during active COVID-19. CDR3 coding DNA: TGTGCCAGCAGCCCCGAAACAGGGGGGATCGCCTACGAGCAGTACTTC. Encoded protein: CASSPETGGIAYEQYF.